The clone carrying this T cell receptor beta chain appeared a few times. Time point indicated: persistent/refractory GD, antithyroid drugs over 5 years with positive TRAb. Scientists built the TCR library using RNA that was extracted from PBMCs. Collection of peripheral blood (roughly 9.8 milliliters) was done using EDTA tubes. The CDR3 has 14 amino acids. Looked up from germline, CDR1 is KGHDR and CDR2 is SFDVKD. The germline V and J ends were trimmed by 4 bases and 8 bases, with 14 bases remaining between them. This entry belongs to a study of regulatory T cells in long-lasting Graves disease. In building TCR beta libraries, iRepertoire HTBI primers were used together with Arm-PCR of CDR3 regions. TCRdb redid the calling of the multiplex PCR reads with MiXCR, one entry per CDR3 protein. The data contain 650,000 to 850,000 distinct CDR3 sequences, around 30% of them singletons.

This sequence was found in a female donor with Graves disease. This chain joins TRBV24-1 and TRBJ1-5; TRBD1 might be the D (5 bases). The starting material was peripheral blood mononuclear cells (PBMCs), obtained when the disease was refractory, from a patient treated with antithyroid drugs. The CDR3 bases are TGTGCCACCAGTGACTATGGGACCTTGAAGCCCCAGCATTTT. It codes for CATSDYGTLKPQHF.